The 20 T cell receptor beta chains presented below share a single source sample, sequenced in a study of T cells in Graves' hyperthyroidism and ophthalmopathy (dated by TCRdb to the late 2010s). The method behind the library was multiplex PCR. The sequencer was an Illumina HiSeq 2000. TCR beta CDR3 regions were amplified from RNA transcripts. The first round of RT-PCR for the TCR CDR3 was performed with the HTBI primer set and the Qiagen OneStep RT-PCR kit. The public sequencing data were trimmed at Q25 with fastp and processed into clonotypes with MiXCR by TCRdb, which kept only in-frame beta chains. For every CDR3 protein sequence, its rows merge into one entry that carries the most common genes and DNA. The sample has nearly 600,000 distinct CDR3 sequences on record, more than 11% of them singletons. The top ten constitute roughly 5.7% of the sample. The sample comprised blood. The receptors stem from a woman in her twenties or thirties with Graves' hyperthyroidism that later progressed to Graves' ophthalmopathy.

At least ten counts were recorded for this clonotype. The chain recombines TRBV20-1 with TRBJ2-6; D unresolved. V gave up 0 bases and J gave up 1 base, with 4 bases separating them. Germline V gene lookup returns CDR1 DFQATT and CDR2 SNEGSKA (reference sequence). The length of the CDR3 is 14 residues. CDR3 bases: TGCAGTGCTAGAGAGTCGTCTGGGGCCAACGTCCTGACTTTC. Protein sequence: CSARESSGANVLTF.

This clonotype appeared once. The chain has TRBV28 and TRBJ1-1; D uncertain. V lost 6 bases and J 8 bases, leaving 10 bases between the germline ends. The CDR3 is 11 residues long. Germline CDR1 is MDHEN and CDR2 is SYDVKM. The CDR3 region is CASSPTMEAFF. CDR3 bases: TGTGCCAGCAGCCCGACGATGGAAGCTTTCTTT.

This clonotype was observed many times. The chain recombines TRBV28 with TRBJ2-5; possible D gene TRBD2, 5 bases. V was trimmed by 5 bases and J by 5 bases, leaving 18 bases between them. CDR3 length: 15 residues. Germline V lookup: CDR1 MDHEN, CDR2 SYDVKM. Written as DNA, the CDR3 is TGTGCCAGCAGTCCGCCGGAGGTTAGCGAGGAGACCCAGTACTTC. Its translation: CASSPPEVSEETQYF.

Ten or more counts support this clonotype. The chain has TRBV2 and TRBJ2-3; 8 bases are a match to TRBD1. This CDR3 is built from 15 residues. Germline V CDR1 and CDR2: SNHLY, FYNNEI. V lost 7 bases to trimming and J lost 7 bases; unmatched junction nucleotides: 13. CDR3 protein: CASTREQGGLNTQYF. The CDR3 DNA reads TGTGCCAGCACAAGGGAACAGGGGGGATTAAATACGCAGTATTTT.

This clonotype appeared many times. V is TRBV5-1 and J is TRBJ1-1, with D unclear. The V gene lost 0 bases and the J gene lost 2 bases, with 20 bases spanning the gap. Looked up from germline, CDR1 is SGHRS and CDR2 is YFSETQ. The CDR3 contains 18 residues. CDR3 nucleotides: TGCGCCAGCAGCTTGGCCGAATCCGGAAAACCTCTCAACACTGAAGCTTTCTTT. It specifies CASSLAESGKPLNTEAFF.

This clonotype was seen repeatedly, ten times or more. The CDR3 loop is CASSPGVNQPQHF. CDR3 DNA sequence: TGTGCCAGCAGTCCCGGAGTAAATCAGCCCCAGCATTTT. This chain joins TRBV12-3 or TRBV12-4 and TRBJ1-5, with D hard to call. The ends were cut back, 5 bases at V and 4 bases at J, with 9 bases in the middle. The length of the CDR3 is 13 residues.

This clonotype was seen ten or more times. V is TRBV28 and J is TRBJ2-7; D is possibly TRBD1 (5 bases). This CDR3 contains 11 residues. Per the germline V gene, CDR1 is MDHEN and CDR2 is SYDVKM. Trimming took 8 bases from V and 5 from J, leaving 10 bases between them. The CDR3 region has the DNA TGTGCCAGCGTTCAGGGTAACGAGCAGTACTTC. Residues: CASVQGNEQYF.

This clonotype appeared many times. The V call is TRBV20-1, the J call TRBJ2-1; 10 bases line up with TRBD2. The CDR3 spans 13 residues. V lost 7 bases, J lost 5 bases, and 5 bases stayed unmatched. CDR1 and CDR2 (germline): DFQATT, SNEGSKA (reference sequence). The CDR3 coding sequence is TGCAGTGGGGGACTAGCGAGTAACAATGAGCAGTTCTTC. Translated: CSGGLASNNEQFF.

Many counts were recorded for this clonotype. The chain couples TRBV5-1 to TRBJ1-1, with D uncertain. Trimming removed 4 bases at V and 3 bases at J, with 10 bases between. Germline assignment: CDR1 SGHRS and CDR2 YFSETQ. CDR3 size: 13 residues. The DNA for the CDR3 is TGCGCCAGCAGCGTACAAGTTGACACTGAAGCTTTCTTT. Amino acid sequence: CASSVQVDTEAFF.

This clonotype was observed many times. This sequence joins TRBV11-2 and TRBJ1-4; TRBD1 matches at 9 bases. Germline assignment: CDR1 SGHAT and CDR2 FQNNGV. Trimming took 1 base from V and 4 from J; bases not matched to a gene: 4. The CDR3 length is 16 residues. This CDR3 is CASSLGTGGHNEKLFF. CDR3 nucleotides: TGTGCCAGCAGCTTAGGTACAGGGGGCCATAATGAAAAACTGTTTTTT.

This clonotype showed up many times. The gene calls are TRBV12-3 or TRBV12-4 and TRBJ1-2, with D possibly TRBD1 on 5 matching bases. The CDR3 covers 15 residues. Trimming pared 0 bases from V and 4 bases from J, leaving 12 bases between. The CDR3 DNA follows: TGTGCCAGCAGTTTAGCGCTGGGGGGGGGCTATGGCTACACCTTC. It codes for CASSLALGGGYGYTF.

This clonotype appeared many times. The chain couples TRBV12-3 or TRBV12-4 to TRBJ1-2; D not resolved. The CDR3 has 13 amino acids. The V end lost 1 base, the J end lost 1 base, and 4 bases lay between the germline ends. In DNA, the CDR3 is TGTGCCAGCAGTTTAGACTTTAACTATGGCTACACCTTC. Its translation: CASSLDFNYGYTF.

This chain connects TRBV11-2 to TRBJ2-7; the D gene is possibly TRBD2 (5 bases). The germline V and J ends were trimmed by 9 bases and 5 bases, with 20 bases remaining between them. In germline, CDR1 is SGHAT, CDR2 FQNNGV. CDR3 length: 14 amino acids. CDR3 bases: TGTGCCAGTAGTATACGGGATAATGAGGACGAGCAGTACTTC. Protein: CASSIRDNEDEQYF.

This clonotype was picked up a small number of times. This chain joins TRBV6-2 or TRBV6-3 and TRBJ2-5, with D unresolved. Germline CDR1 and CDR2: MNHEY and SVGEGT. The CDR3 covers 14 residues. Trimming cost V 8 bases and J 5 bases, with 18 bases left between them. DNA for the CDR3: TGTGCCAGCGCGGATCACCCAAGCGCGGAGACCCAGTACTTC. Amino acid sequence: CASADHPSAETQYF.

This clonotype has at least ten counts. The genes are TRBV7-6 and TRBJ1-1; D not certain. Trimming left V 4 bases short and J 1 base short, with 7 bases between. Germline V gene data show CDR1 as SGHVS and CDR2 as FNYEAQ. This CDR3 is built from 13 residues. In DNA form, the CDR3 reads TGTGCCAGCAGCTACAGTGAGAACACTGAAGCTTTCTTT. It specifies CASSYSENTEAFF.

This clonotype was seen at least ten times. The chain uses TRBV2 and TRBJ2-1, with 7 bases identical to TRBD1. Germline-derived CDR1 and CDR2 are SNHLY and FYNNEI. The CDR3 runs 16 residues. V shed 8 bases and J 5 bases; nucleotides not matched to a gene: 15. Here the CDR3 reads CASLTFSKGADNEQFF. The CDR3, as DNA: TGTGCCAGCCTAACTTTCTCAAAGGGGGCGGACAATGAGCAGTTCTTC.

This clonotype occurred a few times. The V call is TRBV7-9, the J call TRBJ1-2, with 7 nucleotides matching TRBD1. V lost 5 bases, J lost 0 bases, and 9 bases stayed unmatched. Germline loops: CDR1 SEHNR, CDR2 FQNEAQ (reference sequence). The CDR3 runs 16 residues. The CDR3 DNA is TGTGCCAGCAGCGCTCCCGGGACAGCTTCTAACTATGGCTACACCTTC. This codes for CASSAPGTASNYGYTF.

This clonotype was detected ten times or more. The rearrangement uses TRBV19 and TRBJ2-3; the D gene is possibly TRBD2 (7 bases). V was shortened by 4 bases and J by 4 bases, with 18 bases between the two germline ends. Germline lookup yields CDR1 LNHDA and CDR2 SQIVND (reference sequence). The CDR3 extends over 16 amino acids. In DNA form, the CDR3 reads TGTGCCAGTAGTACCTACAGGGAGGGGAGCGCAGATACGCAGTATTTT. This codes for CASSTYREGSADTQYF.

This chain joins TRBV27 and TRBJ2-3; 15 bases line up with TRBD2. The germline CDR1 and CDR2 sequences are MNHEY and SMNVEV (reference sequence). The CDR3 is 17 amino acids. Trimming cost V 2 bases and J 4 bases; bases outside gene matches: 4. DNA of the CDR3: TGTGCCAGCAGTTTAGGACTAGCGGGAGGGCCTGCAGATACGCAGTATTTT. Translation gives CASSLGLAGGPADTQYF.

This clonotype was counted between two and nine times. A junction end diverges from the germline sequence, so it may reflect a read error. V is TRBV3-1 and J is TRBJ1-4; D remains unclear. This CDR3 comprises 14 residues. Germline V gene data show CDR1 as LGHDT and CDR2 as YNNKEL (reference sequence). The CDR3 DNA reads as TGTGCCAGCAGTCCCTCTGGACCTAATGAAAAACTGGTTTTT. Translation gives CASSPSGPNEKLVF. Variable domain in full (rest from reference TRBV3-1 and TRBJ1-4): DTAVSQTPKYLVTQMGNDKSIKCEQNLGHDTMYWYKQDSKKFLKIMFSYNNKELIINETVPNRFSPKSPDKAHLNLHINSLELGDSAVYFCASSPSGPNEKLVFGSGTQLSVL.